This TCR beta chain was obtained from a study of cytomegalovirus exposure and HLA in healthy donors (dated by TCRdb to 2015 to 2018). With respect to the entire study: In an earlier analysis of 550 to 750 of the donors, 276 Gb of sequence data and 90 million to 120 million unique TCR beta sequences from 180 million or so T cells were reported. Roughly 300 gigabases of sequencing data and around 87 million unique TCR sequences were included in an early release covering around 600 HLA-typed donors. Of the 300 to 450 genotyped donors, roughly 85% fell in the genetic ancestry cluster associated with self-reported Caucasian donors. The study aimed to test whether signatures of past pathogen exposure could be identified by cataloging public T cell receptors. The T cell repertoires of several hundred subjects were profiled by immunosequencing and related to cytomegalovirus serostatus. Besides the first cohort of 666 subjects, a separate validation cohort made up of roughly 120 different subjects was used. To predict cytomegalovirus infection status, the study combined high-throughput TCR immunosequencing, statistical association of individual TCRs with disease status, and machine learning. To study patterns of TCR occurrence, a later analysis re-analyzed previously published TCR beta repertoires from 500 to 850 donors and added high-resolution HLA genotyping. Rather than drawing on any new phenotypic data, the later analysis identified candidate immune exposures from TCR beta sequences and the way those sequences occurred across donors. To decide whether each TCR beta V gene segment behaved as functional or pseudogenic, an earlier analysis of some 600 of the donors relied on high-throughput TCR beta sequencing. Donor age, sex, ethnicity and CMV serostatus were collected together with the repertoire data. A later genetic analysis used genome-wide SNP genotypes for about three fifths of the 666 donors, treating that subset as a discovery cohort. All discovery cohort repertoires had been generated on a single sequencing platform. Class I and class II HLA loci were covered by the typing at four-digit resolution. The number of donors typed differed by locus, with about 629-640 for A, B, C, DRB1 and DQB1, roughly 520 for DQA1, approximately 570 for DPA1, and roughly 450 for DPB1. A handful of DR-DQ haplotypes were handled as single units for association and clustering because linkage in the cohort was strong. Among some 410 genotyped donors of the cohort, an average of around 240,000 unique TCR beta nucleotide sequences were sequenced per donor, around a sixth of them non-productive. Study-level results and caveats: The only immune exposure information available for the cohort was CMV serostatus. A later genetic analysis reported fewer N-insertions in productive TCRs among donors in an Asian-associated ancestry cluster than the 666-donor mean. A further reported finding was that TCR beta sequences accurately predicted the HLA-A and HLA-B alleles for most subjects in the first cohort. It was suggested by the authors that the approach could potentially be generalized to other disease states and immunological phenotypes. Correlated functional status among segregating V segments might be attributable to linkage disequilibrium, but an unknown experimental factor could not be ruled out. At a false discovery rate of 0.05, a later analysis linked around 15,000 TCR beta sequences to specific HLA alleles. The presence/absence analyses assumed that sequencing depth was roughly uniform across donors, and that assumption may not be true. V-gene and J-gene trimming of TCR beta chains was associated with a missense DCLRE1C variant in a later genetic analysis, and the association was replicated in an independent cohort. In the study, 150 to 200 TCR beta chains were listed as associated with cytomegalovirus. In both the original and validation cohorts, the classifier was reported to diagnose cytomegalovirus status with high specificity and sensitivity. When HLA alleles, especially DR and DQ, strongly co-occurred, TCR associations were difficult to assign to individual alleles. Only TCR beta chains were sequenced in this cohort, and the absence of alpha or paired-chain data limited detectable features. In vitro tests confirmed that a few of the cytomegalovirus-associated TCR beta chains recognize cytomegalovirus antigens. In a later analysis, HLA-associated TCR beta chains showed more clonal expansion and lower generation probabilities than non-associated chains that were equally common. A cluster of highly shared sequence variants was judged likely to be a technical artifact of the sequencing pipeline. An earlier analysis of approximately 570 of the donors showed that most TCR beta V segments appeared in productive rearrangements either about 87% or about 30% of the time, which broadly matched IMGT annotations. In a later analysis, TCR association rates were found to vary across HLA loci, with the most associated TCRs seen for DRB1 alleles and the fewest for HLA-C alleles. Some IMGT-functional V segments, including TRBV6-2 and TRBV6-3, could not be distinguished by the 87-base-pair reads and were therefore excluded. A later analysis found that most CMV-associated TCR beta chains appeared HLA-restricted, with HLA associations seemingly driven largely by CMV exposure. Across donors, most TCR sequences were observed very rarely, whereas some public TCRs were present in many individuals. Because some donors lacked HLA typing at each locus, the association tests relied only on the typed subset. Several of the top co-occurrence clusters appeared to be linked to parvovirus B19, influenza, CMV and Epstein-Barr virus, according to a later analysis. Because counts were too low, 15 or so rarely observed V segments, including chromosome 9 orphons, were excluded from the earlier analysis of 500 to 700 of the donors.

CDR1 and CDR2, per the germline V gene, are MNHEY and SVGAGI. From its cysteine to its phenylalanine, the CDR3 spans 14 amino acids. Only the CDR3 part of the read is kept: 42 bases, read in frame from the first base. A distance of 11 bases separates the germline ends of V and J, which lose 5 bases and 0 bases respectively. The receptor library was made with the immunoSEQ multiplex PCR assay. The multiplex PCR relied on a mix of 60 forward primers for TCR Vbeta segments and 13 reverse primers for TCR Jbeta segments. Amplification of the CDR3 region of rearranged TCR beta genes was performed with a multiplex PCR assay on genomic DNA. The amplified TCR beta libraries were sequenced on the Illumina HiSeq System as 87-base-pair reads. In the original analysis: Across the 500 to 750 repertoires, a later analysis counted approximately 75 million unique TCR beta chains, 9 million to 14 million of which were shared by at least two donors. Raw reads were error-corrected and collapsed into unique sequences with a nearest-neighbor algorithm that merged closely related sequences to remove PCR and sequencing errors. Alignment of CDR3 sequences to IMGT reference sequences was used to assign V, D and J gene segments. Each retained sequence needed at least a six-nucleotide match to both a V gene segment and a J gene segment. A rearrangement counted as productive if the CDR3 had no stop codons and remained in frame with V and J, and every other rearrangement counted as non-productive. CDR3 was defined by IMGT convention, running from the second conserved V-encoded cysteine to the conserved J-encoded phenylalanine. Sequences without an unambiguous match to a single V gene segment were excluded from the earlier analysis of about 600 of the donors. An earlier analysis of roughly 590 of the donors called V segments functional above 56.7% productive rearrangements and segregating when the between-donor standard deviation exceeded 5%. A statistical classification framework was developed to diagnose cytomegalovirus status using the catalog of TCR beta chain sequences. In a later analysis, TCR nucleotide sequences were compared against IMGT/GENE-DB human TR gene sequences so that V and J genes could be assigned. Using the TCRdist pipeline, a later analysis assigned CDR3 sequences along with most-parsimonious VDJ recombination scenarios. In a later analysis, each TCR beta chain was defined by its CDR3 amino acid sequence together with its V-gene family, and reads without a unique V-gene family were excluded. A later analysis removed 450 to 600 highly shared, low-generation-probability nucleotide sequences to deal with suspected cross-contamination and a sequencing artifact. A later analysis calculated a clonal expansion index for each public chain from normalized within-repertoire ranks of inferred template counts. Generation probabilities in a later analysis came from a VDJ recombination model fitted to out-of-frame rearrangements, and those results were checked against IGoR. In a later analysis, TCR-TCR, TCR-HLA and TCR-CMV co-occurrence was scored with hypergeometric tests, and a repertoire-size bias correction was applied to TCR pairs. In a later analysis, false discovery rates were estimated by permuting HLA or CMV assignments 20 times. In a later analysis, co-occurring TCRs were grouped using DBSCAN, and TCRdist sequence similarity was added for clustering within HLA-allele-positive subsets. Repertoires with fewer than 30,000 or more than 120,000 public chains, plus five repertoires with anomalous nucleotide sharing, were excluded from co-occurrence clustering. TCRdb stores this immuneACCESS table with in-frame sequences only. Part of the clones is absent; in the studies checked, under half of the shortfall reflects unresolved V genes, and no reason is known for the rest. The V and J calls and clone size are taken from that table; D and trimming were inferred from the DNA. The sample's records list approximately 50,000 clones. The ten largest clones represent about 2% of the sample.

The cohort comprised some 730 healthy bone marrow donors. At the time of sampling, every cohort member was nominally healthy, though immune exposures that went unrecorded were likely present. The donor was CMV seronegative and belonged to the group of several hundred seronegative cohort members. A peripheral blood sample was provided by each donor, and peripheral blood mononuclear cells were used for TCR beta sequencing. Genomic DNA was extracted from the blood cell samples with the Qiagen DNeasy Blood Extraction Kit. As for this clone: The specificity of this receptor is unknown.

The sample comprised PBMCs. This sequence originates from a woman aged 40-49 years in good health and CMV-seronegative. The V and J genes are TRBV6-5 and TRBJ2-7; the D gene is possibly TRBD1, with 5 bases matching. The DNA reads as follows: TGTGCCAGCAGTCCCAGCCAGGGCTCCTACGAGCAGTACTTC. The encoded protein is CASSPSQGSYEQYF.